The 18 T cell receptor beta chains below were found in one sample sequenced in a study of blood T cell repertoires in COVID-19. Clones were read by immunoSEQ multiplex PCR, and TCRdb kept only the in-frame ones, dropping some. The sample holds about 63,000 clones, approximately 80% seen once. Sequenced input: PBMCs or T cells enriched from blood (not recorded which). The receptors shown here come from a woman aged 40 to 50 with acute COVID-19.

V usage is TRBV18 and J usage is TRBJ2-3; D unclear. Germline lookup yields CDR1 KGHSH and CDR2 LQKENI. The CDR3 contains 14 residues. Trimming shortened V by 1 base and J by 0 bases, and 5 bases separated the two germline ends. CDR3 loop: CASSPLVSTDTQYF. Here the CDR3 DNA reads TGTGCCAGCTCACCACTCGTGAGCACAGATACGCAGTATTTT.

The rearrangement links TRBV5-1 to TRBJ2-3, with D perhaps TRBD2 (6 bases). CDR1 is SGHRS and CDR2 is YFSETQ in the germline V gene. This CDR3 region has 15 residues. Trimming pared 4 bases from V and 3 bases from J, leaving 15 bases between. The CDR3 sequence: CASSDGTPATDTQYF. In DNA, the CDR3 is TGCGCCAGCAGCGACGGGACTCCGGCAACAGATACGCAGTATTTT.

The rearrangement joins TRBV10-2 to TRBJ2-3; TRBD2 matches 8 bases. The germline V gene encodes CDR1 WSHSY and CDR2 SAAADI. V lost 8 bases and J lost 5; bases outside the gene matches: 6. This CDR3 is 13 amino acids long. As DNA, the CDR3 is TGCGCCAGCCGGGGGGGGAGAGGAGATACGCAGTATTTT. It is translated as CASRGGRGDTQYF.

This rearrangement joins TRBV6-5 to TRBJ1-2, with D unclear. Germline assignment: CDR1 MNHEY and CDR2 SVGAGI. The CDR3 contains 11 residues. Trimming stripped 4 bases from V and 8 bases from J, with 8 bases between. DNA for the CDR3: TGTGCCAGCAGTTTATTCGGGGGCTACACCTTC. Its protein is CASSLFGGYTF.

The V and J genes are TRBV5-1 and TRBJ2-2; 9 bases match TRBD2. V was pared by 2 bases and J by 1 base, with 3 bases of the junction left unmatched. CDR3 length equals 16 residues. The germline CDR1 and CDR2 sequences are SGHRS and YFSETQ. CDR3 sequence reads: CASSFRAGGNTGELFF. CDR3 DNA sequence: TGCGCCAGCAGCTTCCGAGCGGGAGGGAACACCGGGGAGCTGTTTTTT.

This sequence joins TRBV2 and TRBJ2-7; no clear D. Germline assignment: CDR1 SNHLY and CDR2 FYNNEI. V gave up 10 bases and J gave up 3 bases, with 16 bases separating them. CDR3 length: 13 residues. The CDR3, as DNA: TGTGCCACCTCACCCTTAGCCTACTACGAGCAGTACGTC. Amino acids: CATSPLAYYEQYV.

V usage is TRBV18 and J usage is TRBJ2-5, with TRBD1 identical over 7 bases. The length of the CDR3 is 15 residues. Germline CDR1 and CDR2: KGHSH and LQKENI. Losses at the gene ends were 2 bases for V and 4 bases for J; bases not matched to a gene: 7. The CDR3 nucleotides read TGTGCCAGCTCACCAGAGCGGACAGGTCGAGAGACCCAGTACTTC. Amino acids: CASSPERTGRETQYF. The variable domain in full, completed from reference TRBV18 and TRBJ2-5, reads NAGVMQNPRHLVRRRGQEARLRCSPMKGHSHVYWYRQLPEEGLKFMVYLQKENIIDESGMPKERFSAEFPKEGPSILRIQQVVRGDSAAYFCASSPERTGRETQYFGPGTRLLVL.

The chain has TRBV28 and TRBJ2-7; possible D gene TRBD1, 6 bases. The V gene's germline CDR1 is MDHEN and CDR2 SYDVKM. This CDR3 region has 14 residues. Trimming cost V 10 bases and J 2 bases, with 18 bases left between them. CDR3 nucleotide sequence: TGTGCCACATCCGATGTGGGGGCACCCTACGAGCAGTACTTC. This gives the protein CATSDVGAPYEQYF.

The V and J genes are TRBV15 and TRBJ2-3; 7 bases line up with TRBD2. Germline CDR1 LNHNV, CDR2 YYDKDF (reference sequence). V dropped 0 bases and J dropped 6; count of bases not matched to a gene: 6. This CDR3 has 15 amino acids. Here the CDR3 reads CATSREGWTSDTQYF. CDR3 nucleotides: TGTGCCACCAGCAGAGAAGGGTGGACTAGTGATACGCAGTATTTT. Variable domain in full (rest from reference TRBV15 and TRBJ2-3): DAMVIQNPRYQVTQFGKPVTLSCSQTLNHNVMYWYQQKSSQAPKLLFHYYDKDFNNEADTPDNFQSRRPNTSFCFLDIRSPGLGDTAMYLCATSREGWTSDTQYFGPGTRLTVL.

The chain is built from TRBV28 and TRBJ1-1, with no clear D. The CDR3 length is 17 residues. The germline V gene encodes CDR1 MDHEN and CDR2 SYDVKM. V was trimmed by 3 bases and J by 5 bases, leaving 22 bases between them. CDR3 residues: CASSLIDGRGVGTEAFF. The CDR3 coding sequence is TGTGCCAGCAGTTTGATCGATGGCCGGGGAGTTGGGACTGAAGCTTTCTTT.

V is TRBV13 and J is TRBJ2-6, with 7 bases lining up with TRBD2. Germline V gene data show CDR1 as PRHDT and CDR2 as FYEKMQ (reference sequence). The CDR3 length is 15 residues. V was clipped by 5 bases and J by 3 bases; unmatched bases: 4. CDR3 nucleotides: TGTGCCAGCAGCGTACGGGGGGTTGGGGCCAACGTCCTGACTTTC. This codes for CASSVRGVGANVLTF.

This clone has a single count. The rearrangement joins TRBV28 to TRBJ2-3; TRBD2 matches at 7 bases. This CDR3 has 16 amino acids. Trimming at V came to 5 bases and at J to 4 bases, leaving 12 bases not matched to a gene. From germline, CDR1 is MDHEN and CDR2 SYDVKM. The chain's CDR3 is CASSLLAEVPADTQYF. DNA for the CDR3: TGTGCCAGCAGTCTTCTAGCGGAAGTTCCCGCAGATACGCAGTATTTT.

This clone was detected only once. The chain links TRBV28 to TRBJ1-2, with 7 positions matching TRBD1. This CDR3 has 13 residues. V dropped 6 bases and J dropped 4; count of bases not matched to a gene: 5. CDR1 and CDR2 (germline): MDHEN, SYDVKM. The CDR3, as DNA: TGTGCCAGCAGGGAACAGGGGCCCTATGGCTACACCTTC. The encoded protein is CASREQGPYGYTF.

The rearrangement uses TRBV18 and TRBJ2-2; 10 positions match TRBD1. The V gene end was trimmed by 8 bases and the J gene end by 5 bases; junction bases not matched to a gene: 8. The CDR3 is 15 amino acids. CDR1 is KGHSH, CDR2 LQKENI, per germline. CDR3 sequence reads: CASHTGTGVTGELFF. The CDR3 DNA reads TGTGCCAGCCATACCGGGACAGGGGTTACCGGGGAGCTGTTTTTT.

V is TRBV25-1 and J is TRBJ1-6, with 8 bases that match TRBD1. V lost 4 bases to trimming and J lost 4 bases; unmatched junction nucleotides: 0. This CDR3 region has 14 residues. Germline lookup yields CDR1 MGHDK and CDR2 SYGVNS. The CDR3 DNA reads TGTGCCAGCAGTGGACAGGGGTATAATTCACCCCTCCACTTT. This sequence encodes CASSGQGYNSPLHF.

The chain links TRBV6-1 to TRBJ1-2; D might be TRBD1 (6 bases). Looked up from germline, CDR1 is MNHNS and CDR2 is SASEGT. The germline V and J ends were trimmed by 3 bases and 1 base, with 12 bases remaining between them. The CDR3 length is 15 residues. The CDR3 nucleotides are TGTGCCAGCAGTGACCCTAGGGACAATAACTATGGCTACACCTTC. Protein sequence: CASSDPRDNNYGYTF.

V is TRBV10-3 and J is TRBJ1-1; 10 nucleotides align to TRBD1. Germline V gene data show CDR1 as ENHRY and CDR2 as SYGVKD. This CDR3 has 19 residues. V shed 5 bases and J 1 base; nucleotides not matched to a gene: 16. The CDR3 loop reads CAISLTEDRGAYTNTEAFF. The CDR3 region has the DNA TGTGCCATCAGTCTTACAGAGGACAGGGGGGCCTATACGAACACTGAAGCTTTCTTT.

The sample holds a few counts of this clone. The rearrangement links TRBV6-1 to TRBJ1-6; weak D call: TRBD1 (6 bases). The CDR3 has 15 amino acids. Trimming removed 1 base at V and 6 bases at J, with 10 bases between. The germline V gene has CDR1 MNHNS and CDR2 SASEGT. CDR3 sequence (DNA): TGTGCCAGCAGTGAAGTCCTACAGGGTAATTCACCCCTCCACTTT. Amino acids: CASSEVLQGNSPLHF.